The entry below describes one TCR beta chain. This CDR3 is 14 amino acids long. The V end was cut by 3 bases, the J end by 9 bases, with 15 bases between. The germline gives CDR1 SGHVS, CDR2 FQNEAQ. This entry is derived from a study of cytomegalovirus exposure and HLA in healthy donors. PCR was performed using 60 Vbeta and 13 Jbeta primers. Libraries were prepared by immunoSEQ multiplex PCR; TCRdb keeps only in-frame clonotypes and omits some of them. Here the sample spans over 150,000 clones, 75% to 90% being singletons. Sequenced: PBMCs. The chain carries TRBV7-8 and TRBJ1-5; D may be TRBD1 (5 bases). The clonotype comes from a human donor in good health. DNA of the CDR3: TGTGCCAGCAGCTTGCGGGACGGGTTCGGGCCCCAGCATTTT. Translated, it gives CASSLRDGFGPQHF.